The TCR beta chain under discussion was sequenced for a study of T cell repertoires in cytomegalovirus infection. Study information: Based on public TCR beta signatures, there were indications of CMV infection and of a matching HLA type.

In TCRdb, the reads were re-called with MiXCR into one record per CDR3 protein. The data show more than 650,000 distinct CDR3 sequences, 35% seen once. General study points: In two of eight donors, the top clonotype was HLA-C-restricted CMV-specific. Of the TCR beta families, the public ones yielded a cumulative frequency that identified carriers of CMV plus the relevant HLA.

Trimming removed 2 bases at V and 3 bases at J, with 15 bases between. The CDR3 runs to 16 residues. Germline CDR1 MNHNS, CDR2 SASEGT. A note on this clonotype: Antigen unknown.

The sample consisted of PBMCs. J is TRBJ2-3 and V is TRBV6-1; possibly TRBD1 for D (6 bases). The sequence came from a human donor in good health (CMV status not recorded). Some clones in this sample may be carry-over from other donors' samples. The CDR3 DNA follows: TGTGCCAGCAGTGAACGACAGCTCCAGGGGACAGATACGCAGTATTTT. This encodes CASSERQLQGTDTQYF.